This entry lists 21 T cell receptor beta chains sequenced from one sample in a study of T cells in localized non-small cell lung cancer (dated by TCRdb to the early 2020s). Libraries were prepared through the immunoSEQ multiplex PCR assay. TCRdb took this table from immuneACCESS and kept in-frame rearrangements with V and J called. Such tables lack part of the clones; where checked against another copy, unresolved V genes explain under half of the gap, and the rest is unexplained. Across this sample there are tens of thousands of clones, with approximately 86% seen only once. The top ten clonotypes cover approximately 3.6% of the sample. The input for sequencing was peripheral blood, taken before any cancer treatment. The source is a man aged 18-55 years with stage I lung adenocarcinoma.

The chain uses TRBV5-1 and TRBJ1-3; weak D call: TRBD1 (5 bases). Trimming removed 5 bases from V and 0 bases from J, with 15 bases in between. Germline lookup yields CDR1 SGHRS and CDR2 YFSETQ. This CDR3 has 16 residues. The CDR3 protein is CASSRDARNSGNTIYF. CDR3 sequence (DNA): TGCGCCAGCAGTCGGGACGCCCGAAACTCTGGAAACACCATATATTTT.

V and J are TRBV6-1 and TRBJ1-6; D is unresolved. This CDR3 has 16 residues. Trimming left V 1 base short and J 0 bases short, with 7 bases between. Germline CDR1 and CDR2: MNHNS and SASEGT. The DNA for the CDR3 is TGTGCCAGCAGTGAAGGGATCTACTCCTATAATTCACCCCTCCACTTT. This gives the protein CASSEGIYSYNSPLHF.

This sequence joins TRBV28 and TRBJ1-2; D not certain. CDR1 MDHEN and CDR2 SYDVKM come from the germline V gene. The CDR3 runs 16 residues. Trimming left V 6 bases short and J 4 bases short, with 21 bases between. The CDR3 DNA reads as TGTGCCAGCAGCTCTACCCGGACTGATGCTCCCTATGGCTACACCTTC. Amino acids: CASSSTRTDAPYGYTF.

The chain joins TRBV7-2 to TRBJ2-7; D is ambiguous. The CDR3 runs 11 residues. The germline gives CDR1 SGHTA, CDR2 FQGNSA. V shed 5 bases and J shed 0 bases, with 2 bases lying between them. CDR3 DNA sequence: TGTGCCAGCAGCAACTCCTACGAGCAGTACTTC. Its protein is CASSNSYEQYF.

This clone was recorded only once. This chain uses TRBV5-1 with TRBJ1-6; 8 bases are a match to TRBD1. This CDR3 comprises 15 residues. Per the germline V gene, CDR1 is SGHRS and CDR2 is YFSETQ. J was trimmed by 8 bases and V by 1 base; bases with no gene match: 5. The CDR3 is CASSLIDRGDSPLHF. CDR3 DNA sequence: TGCGCCAGCAGCTTGATAGACAGGGGCGATTCACCCCTCCACTTT.

V and J are TRBV6-5 and TRBJ1-1, with a tentative D call TRBD1 (5 bases). The CDR3 spans 13 residues. CDR1 MNHEY and CDR2 SVGAGI come from the germline V gene. V dropped 6 bases and J dropped 1 base, with 9 bases sitting between them. The CDR3 DNA sequence: TGTGCCAGCAGACCCGGGGGGAACACTGAAGCTTTCTTT. This gives the protein CASRPGGNTEAFF.

J is TRBJ1-2 and V is TRBV6-5; D gene uncertain. The CDR3 runs 12 residues. Germline CDR1 MNHEY, CDR2 SVGAGI. V was clipped by 4 bases and J by 8 bases, with 11 bases between them. The chain's CDR3 is CASSSYPGGYTF. The CDR3 bases are TGTGCCAGCAGTTCTTACCCGGGGGGCTACACCTTC.

The chain joins TRBV6-6 to TRBJ1-6; D is perhaps TRBD1 (5 bases). V lost 5 bases to trimming and J lost 10 bases, with 18 bases between them. Germline CDR1 and CDR2: MNHNY and SVGAGI (reference sequence). This CDR3 spans 15 amino acids. The CDR3 coding sequence is TGTGCCAGCAGTCCTCTACCCCCAGGGAACTCACCCCTCCACTTT. Translation: CASSPLPPGNSPLHF.

The chain uses TRBV7-3 and TRBJ2-4, with D tentatively TRBD1 (5 bases). This CDR3 is built from 16 residues. V was clipped by 1 base and J by 1 base, with 11 bases between them. Germline assignment: CDR1 SGHTA and CDR2 FQGTGA. This CDR3 reads CASSLIRGEAKNIQYF. Here the CDR3 DNA reads TGTGCCAGCAGCTTAATAAGGGGCGAGGCCAAAAACATTCAGTACTTC.

This chain uses TRBV7-8 with TRBJ1-1, with 7 nucleotides matching TRBD1. Trimming took 5 bases from V and 0 from J; bases not matched to a gene: 9. Germline V gene data show CDR1 as SGHVS and CDR2 as FQNEAQ. The CDR3 spans 16 residues. Here the CDR3 DNA reads TGTGCCAGCAGCCTGACAGGGAGAGGGATGAACACTGAAGCTTTCTTT. Translating gives CASSLTGRGMNTEAFF.

The gene calls are TRBV19 and TRBJ1-1, with a tentative D call TRBD1 (6 bases). Germline V gene sequence: CDR1 LNHDA, CDR2 SQIVND (reference sequence). CDR3 length: 17 residues. The V end was cut by 4 bases, the J end by 1 base, with 19 bases between. The CDR3, as DNA: TGTGCCAGTAGTACGTGGCAGGGGCCCGCGAGGAACACTGAAGCTTTCTTT. Translated: CASSTWQGPARNTEAFF. The whole variable domain, remainder taken from reference TRBV19 and TRBJ1-1, is DGGITQSPKYLFRKEGQNVTLSCEQNLNHDAMYWYRQDPGQGLRLIYYSQIVNDFQKGDIAEGYSVSREKKESFPLTVTSAQKNPTAFYLCASSTWQGPARNTEAFFGQGTRLTVV.

The rearrangement joins TRBV4-2 to TRBJ2-3; TRBD1 might be the D (6 bases). Trimming cost V 5 bases and J 2 bases, with 11 bases left between them. Germline V lookup: CDR1 LGHNA, CDR2 YNFKEQ. This CDR3 contains 14 residues. CDR3 coding DNA: TGTGCCAGCAGCGATCGGGACATCACAGATACGCAGTATTTT. Encoded protein: CASSDRDITDTQYF.

The chain employs TRBV6-5 and TRBJ1-1; 10 positions match TRBD1. This CDR3 is 15 amino acids long. V lost 6 bases, J lost 11 bases, and 15 bases stayed unmatched. CDR1 is MNHEY and CDR2 is SVGAGI in the germline V gene. The CDR3 loop is CASRSDRTGGDWAFF. In DNA, the CDR3 is TGTGCCAGCAGATCAGACCGGACAGGGGGAGATTGGGCTTTCTTT.

A few counts support this clone. The chain joins TRBV19 to TRBJ2-6; no clear D. Trimming removed 4 bases from V and 0 bases from J, with 22 bases in between. The CDR3 sequence is 20 residues long. Germline V gene lookup returns CDR1 LNHDA and CDR2 SQIVND (reference sequence). The CDR3 DNA follows: TGTGCCAGTAGTACCCCAGACAAGTCGTATTATGGCTCTGGGGCCAACGTCCTGACTTTC. Amino acids: CASSTPDKSYYGSGANVLTF.

The genes are TRBV29-1 and TRBJ2-2; maybe TRBD2 (6 bases). V was shortened by 2 bases and J by 6 bases, with 19 bases between the two germline ends. CDR3 length equals 16 residues. Germline-derived CDR1 and CDR2 are SQVTM and ANQGSEA. Here the CDR3 reads CSVERGTRPGAGELFF. The CDR3 nucleotides are TGCAGCGTTGAACGGGGGACTCGACCGGGGGCCGGGGAGCTGTTTTTT.

The gene calls are TRBV7-9 and TRBJ1-2; TRBD1 is a possible D gene (5 bases). CDR1 SEHNR and CDR2 FQNEAQ come from the germline V gene (reference sequence). Deletions cut 5 bases from V and 9 bases from J, with 16 bases between. This CDR3 comprises 13 residues. CDR3: CASSPQDPPSYTF. The CDR3 coding sequence is TGTGCCAGCAGCCCACAGGATCCGCCTAGCTACACCTTC. Combining the CDR3 with reference TRBV7-9 and TRBJ1-2 gives the whole variable domain DTGVSQNPRHKITKRGQNVTFRCDPISEHNRLYWYRQTLGQGPEFLTYFQNEAQLEKSRLLSDRFSAERPKGSFSTLEIQRTEQGDSAMYLCASSPQDPPSYTFGSGTRLTVV.

The chain employs TRBV9 and TRBJ1-2; D may be TRBD1 (5 bases). The CDR3 is made up of 15 amino acids. Germline CDR1 and CDR2: SGDLS and YYNGEE. V shed 3 bases and J shed 1 base, with 13 bases lying between them. The CDR3 protein is CASSAGDGVNYGYTF. The CDR3 coding sequence is TGTGCCAGCAGCGCGGGGGACGGGGTTAACTATGGCTACACCTTC.

CDR3 DNA: TGTGCCTGGAGTGTACCCGGGACTGTCGAGAACACTGAAGCTTTCTTT. It is translated as CAWSVPGTVENTEAFF. The V gene is TRBV30, the J gene TRBJ1-1; D is possibly TRBD1 (5 bases). This CDR3 spans 16 amino acids. Germline CDR1 GTSNPN, CDR2 SVGIG (reference sequence). V lost 0 bases and J lost 1, with 15 bases in between.

The chain carries TRBV7-9 and TRBJ1-1; 10 nucleotides line up with TRBD1. The CDR3 runs to 14 residues. Per germline, CDR1 SEHNR and CDR2 FQNEAQ (reference sequence). Germline trimming cut 7 bases from V and 4 bases from J; bases unmatched to any gene: 6. As DNA, the CDR3 is TGTGCCAGCAACAACGGGGACAGGGGCACTGAAGCTTTCTTT. This gives the protein CASNNGDRGTEAFF.

In DNA, the CDR3 is TGTGCCAGTAGTATTGGGGGCGCTGGGCCTGGCTACACCTTC. Encoded protein: CASSIGGAGPGYTF. The rearrangement joins TRBV19 to TRBJ1-2; D might be TRBD1 (6 bases). Germline V gene lookup returns CDR1 LNHDA and CDR2 SQIVND (reference sequence). The V end was cut by 3 bases, the J end by 7 bases, with 15 bases between. The CDR3 is made up of 14 amino acids.

This chain connects TRBV6-1 to TRBJ2-7; D possibly uses TRBD1 or TRBD2 (5 bases each). V gave up 7 bases and J gave up 5 bases, with 9 bases separating them. Looked up from germline, CDR1 is MNHNS and CDR2 is SASEGT. The CDR3 has 11 amino acids. CDR3 sequence (DNA): TGTGCCAGCATCAGGGACCACGAGCAGTACTTC. Its protein is CASIRDHEQYF.